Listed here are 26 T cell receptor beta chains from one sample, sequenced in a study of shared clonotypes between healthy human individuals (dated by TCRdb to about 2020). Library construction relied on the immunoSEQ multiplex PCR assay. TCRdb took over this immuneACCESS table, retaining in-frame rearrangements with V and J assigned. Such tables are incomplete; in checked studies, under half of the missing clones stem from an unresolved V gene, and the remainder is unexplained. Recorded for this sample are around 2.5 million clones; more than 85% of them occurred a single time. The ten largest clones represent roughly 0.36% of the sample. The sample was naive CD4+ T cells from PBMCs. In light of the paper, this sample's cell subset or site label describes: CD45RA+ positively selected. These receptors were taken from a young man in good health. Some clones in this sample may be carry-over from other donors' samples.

CDR3 residues: CASSDTGQGNIQYF. The DNA for the CDR3 is TGTGCCAGCAGTGATACGGGACAGGGGAACATTCAGTACTTC. The V call is TRBV2, the J call TRBJ2-4; 10 bases match TRBD1. The CDR3 is 14 residues long. Trimming took 3 bases from V and 7 from J; bases not matched to a gene: 3. CDR1 and CDR2 from the germline V gene are SNHLY and FYNNEI.

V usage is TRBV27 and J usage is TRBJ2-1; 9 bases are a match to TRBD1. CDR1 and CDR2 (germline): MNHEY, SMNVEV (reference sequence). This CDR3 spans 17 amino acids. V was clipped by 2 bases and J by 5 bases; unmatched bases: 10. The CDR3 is CASSLLPGQGANNEQFF. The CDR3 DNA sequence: TGTGCCAGCAGTTTACTACCGGGACAGGGCGCTAACAATGAGCAGTTCTTC.

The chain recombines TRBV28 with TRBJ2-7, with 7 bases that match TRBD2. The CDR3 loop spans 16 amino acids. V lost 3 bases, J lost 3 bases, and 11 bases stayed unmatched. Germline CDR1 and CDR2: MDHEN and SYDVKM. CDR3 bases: TGTGCCAGCAGTTTGAATTCGGGAGGCCTAAACTACGAGCAGTACTTC. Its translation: CASSLNSGGLNYEQYF. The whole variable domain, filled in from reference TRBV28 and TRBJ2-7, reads DVKVTQSSRYLVKRTGEKVFLECVQDMDHENMFWYRQDPGLGLRLIYFSYDVKMKEKGDIPEGYSVSREKKERFSLILESASTNQTSMYLCASSLNSGGLNYEQYFGPGTRLTVT.

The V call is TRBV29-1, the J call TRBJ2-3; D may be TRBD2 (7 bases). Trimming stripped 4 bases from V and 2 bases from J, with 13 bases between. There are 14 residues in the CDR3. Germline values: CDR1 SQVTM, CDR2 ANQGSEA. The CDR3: CSVGGGPATDTQYF. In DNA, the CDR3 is TGCAGCGTTGGGGGGGGGCCTGCCACAGATACGCAGTATTTT.

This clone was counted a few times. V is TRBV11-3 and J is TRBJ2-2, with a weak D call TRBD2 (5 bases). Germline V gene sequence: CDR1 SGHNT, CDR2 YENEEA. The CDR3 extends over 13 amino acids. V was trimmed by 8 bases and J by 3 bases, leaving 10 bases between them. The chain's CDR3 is CASGQEDTGELFF. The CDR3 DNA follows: TGTGCCAGCGGCCAGGAGGACACCGGGGAGCTGTTTTTT.

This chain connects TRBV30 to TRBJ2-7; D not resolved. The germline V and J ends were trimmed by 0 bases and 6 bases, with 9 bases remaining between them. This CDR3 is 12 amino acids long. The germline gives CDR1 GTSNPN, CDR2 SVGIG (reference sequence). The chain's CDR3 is CAWSVSSAEQYF. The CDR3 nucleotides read TGTGCCTGGAGTGTATCTTCCGCCGAGCAGTACTTC.

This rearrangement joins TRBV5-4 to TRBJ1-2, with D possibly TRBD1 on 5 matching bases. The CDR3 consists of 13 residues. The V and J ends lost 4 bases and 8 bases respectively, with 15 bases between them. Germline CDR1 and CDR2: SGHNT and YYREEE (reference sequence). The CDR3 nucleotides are TGTGCCAGCAGCACGGCGGGGACGTCGGGCTACACCTTC. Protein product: CASSTAGTSGYTF.

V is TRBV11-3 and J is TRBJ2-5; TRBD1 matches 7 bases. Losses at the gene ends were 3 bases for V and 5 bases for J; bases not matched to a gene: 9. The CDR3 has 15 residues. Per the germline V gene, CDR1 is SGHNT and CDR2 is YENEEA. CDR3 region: CASSFRGRPGETQYF. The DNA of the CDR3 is TGTGCCAGCAGCTTTAGGGGGCGCCCCGGGGAGACCCAGTACTTC. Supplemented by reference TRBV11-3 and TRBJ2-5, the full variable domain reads EAGVVQSPRYKIIEKKQPVAFWCNPISGHNTLYWYLQNLGQGPELLIRYENEEAVDDSQLPKDRFSAERLKGVDSTLKIQPAELGDSAVYLCASSFRGRPGETQYFGPGTRLLVL.

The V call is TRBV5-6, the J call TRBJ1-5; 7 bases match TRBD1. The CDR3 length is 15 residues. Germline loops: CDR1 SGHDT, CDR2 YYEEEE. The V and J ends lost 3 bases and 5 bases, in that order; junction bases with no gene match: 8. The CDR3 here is CASSYRGAGDQPQHF. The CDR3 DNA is TGTGCCAGCAGCTACAGGGGTGCAGGGGATCAGCCCCAGCATTTT.

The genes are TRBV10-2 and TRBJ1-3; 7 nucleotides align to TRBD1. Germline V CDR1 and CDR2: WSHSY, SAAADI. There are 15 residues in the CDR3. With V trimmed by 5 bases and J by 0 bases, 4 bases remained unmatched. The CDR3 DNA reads TGCGCCAGCAGTAGACAGGGACCCTCTGGAAACACCATATATTTT. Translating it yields CASSRQGPSGNTIYF.

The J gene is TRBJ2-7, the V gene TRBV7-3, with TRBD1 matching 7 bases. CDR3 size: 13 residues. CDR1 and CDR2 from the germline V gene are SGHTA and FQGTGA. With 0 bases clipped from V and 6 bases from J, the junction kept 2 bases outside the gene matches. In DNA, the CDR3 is TGTGCCAGCAGCTTAACTCGACAGGGCGAGCAGTACTTC. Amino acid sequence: CASSLTRQGEQYF. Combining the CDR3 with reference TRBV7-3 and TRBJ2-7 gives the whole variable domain GAGVSQTPSNKVTEKGKYVELRCDPISGHTALYWYRQSLGQGPEFLIYFQGTGAADDSGLPNDRFFAVRPEGSVSTLKIQRTERGDSAVYLCASSLTRQGEQYFGPGTRLTVT.

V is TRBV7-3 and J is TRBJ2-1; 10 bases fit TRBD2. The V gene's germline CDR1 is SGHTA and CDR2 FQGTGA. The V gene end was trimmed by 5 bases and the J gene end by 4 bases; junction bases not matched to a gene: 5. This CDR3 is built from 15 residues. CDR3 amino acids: CASSHGLAAYNEQFF. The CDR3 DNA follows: TGTGCCAGCAGCCACGGACTAGCGGCTTACAATGAGCAGTTCTTC.

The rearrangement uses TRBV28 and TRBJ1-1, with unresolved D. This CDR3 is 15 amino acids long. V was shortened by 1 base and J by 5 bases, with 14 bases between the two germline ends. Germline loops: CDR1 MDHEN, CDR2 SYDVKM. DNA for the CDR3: TGTGCCAGCAGTTTATCTTGGTTCAGAGGTACTGAAGCTTTCTTT. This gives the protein CASSLSWFRGTEAFF.

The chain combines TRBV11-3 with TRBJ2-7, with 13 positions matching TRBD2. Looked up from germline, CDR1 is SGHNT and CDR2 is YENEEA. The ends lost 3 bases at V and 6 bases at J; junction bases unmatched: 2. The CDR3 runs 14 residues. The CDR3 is CASSLGLAGSEQYF. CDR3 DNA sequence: TGTGCCAGCAGCTTGGGACTAGCGGGAAGCGAGCAGTACTTC.

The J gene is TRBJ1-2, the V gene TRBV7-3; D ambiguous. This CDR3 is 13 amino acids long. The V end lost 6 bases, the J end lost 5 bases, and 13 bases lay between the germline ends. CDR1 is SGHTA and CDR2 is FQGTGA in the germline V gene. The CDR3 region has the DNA TGTGCCAGCAGTCCACAGCCGGGGTATGGCTACACCTTC. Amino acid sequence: CASSPQPGYGYTF.

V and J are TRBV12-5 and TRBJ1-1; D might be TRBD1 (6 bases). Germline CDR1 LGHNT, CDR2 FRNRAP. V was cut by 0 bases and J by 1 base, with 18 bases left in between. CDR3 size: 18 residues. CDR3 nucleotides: TGTGCTAGTGGTTTGGTCCTCTCTCCAGGGGCAGCGAACACTGAAGCTTTCTTT. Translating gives CASGLVLSPGAANTEAFF. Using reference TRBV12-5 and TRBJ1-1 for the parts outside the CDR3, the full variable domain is DARVTQTPRHKVTEMGQEVTMRCQPILGHNTVFWYRQTMMQGLELLAYFRNRAPLDDSGMPKDRFSAEMPDATLATLKIQPSEPRDSAVYFCASGLVLSPGAANTEAFFGQGTRLTVV.

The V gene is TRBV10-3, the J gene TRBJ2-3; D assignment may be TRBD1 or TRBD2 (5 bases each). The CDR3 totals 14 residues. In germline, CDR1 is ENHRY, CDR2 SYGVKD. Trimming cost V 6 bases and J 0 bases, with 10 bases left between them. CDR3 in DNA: TGTGCCATCAGCAATAGGGACAGCACAGATACGCAGTATTTT. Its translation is CAISNRDSTDTQYF.

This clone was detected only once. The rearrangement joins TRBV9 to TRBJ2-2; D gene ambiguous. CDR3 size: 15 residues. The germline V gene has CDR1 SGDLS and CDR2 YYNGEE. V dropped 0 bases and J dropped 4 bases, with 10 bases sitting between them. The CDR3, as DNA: TGTGCCAGCAGCGTAGTAGGTCGTGGCACCGGGGAGCTGTTTTTT. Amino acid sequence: CASSVVGRGTGELFF.

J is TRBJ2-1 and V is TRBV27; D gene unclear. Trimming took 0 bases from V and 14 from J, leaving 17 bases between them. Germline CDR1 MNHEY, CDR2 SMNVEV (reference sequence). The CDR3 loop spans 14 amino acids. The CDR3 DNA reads TGTGCCAGCAGTTTATCAATCACACCCCGACGGGAGTTCTTC. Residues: CASSLSITPRREFF.

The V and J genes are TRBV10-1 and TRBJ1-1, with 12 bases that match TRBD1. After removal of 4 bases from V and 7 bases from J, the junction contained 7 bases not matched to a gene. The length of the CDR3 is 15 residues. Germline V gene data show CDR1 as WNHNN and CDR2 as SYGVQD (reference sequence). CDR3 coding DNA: TGCGCCAGCAGTGCATCCGGGACAGGGGGCTTTGAAGCTTTCTTT. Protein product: CASSASGTGGFEAFF.

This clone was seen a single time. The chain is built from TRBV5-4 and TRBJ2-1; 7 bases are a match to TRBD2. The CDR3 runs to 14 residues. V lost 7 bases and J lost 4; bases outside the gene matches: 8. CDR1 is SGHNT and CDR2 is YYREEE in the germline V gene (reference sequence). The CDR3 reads CASLPSGLYNEQFF. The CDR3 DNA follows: TGTGCCAGCTTACCTAGCGGACTGTACAATGAGCAGTTCTTC.

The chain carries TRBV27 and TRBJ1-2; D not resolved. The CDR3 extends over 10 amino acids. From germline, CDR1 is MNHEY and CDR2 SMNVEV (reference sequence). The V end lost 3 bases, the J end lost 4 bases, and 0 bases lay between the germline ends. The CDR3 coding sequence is TGTGCCAGCAGTTTCTATGGCTACACCTTC. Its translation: CASSFYGYTF.

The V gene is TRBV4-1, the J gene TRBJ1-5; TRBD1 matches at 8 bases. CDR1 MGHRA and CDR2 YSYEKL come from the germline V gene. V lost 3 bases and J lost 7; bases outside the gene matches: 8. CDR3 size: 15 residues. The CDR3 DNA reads TGCGCCAGCAGCCAGGGGACAGGCTACGGACAGCCCCAGCATTTT. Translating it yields CASSQGTGYGQPQHF.

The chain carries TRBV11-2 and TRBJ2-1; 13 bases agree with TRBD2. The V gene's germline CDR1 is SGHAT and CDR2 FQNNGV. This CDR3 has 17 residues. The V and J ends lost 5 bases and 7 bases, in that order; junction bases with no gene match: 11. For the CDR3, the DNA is TGTGCCAGCAGCGAACTAGCGGGAGGGCCTCTCGATAATGAGCAGTTCTTC. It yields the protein CASSELAGGPLDNEQFF.

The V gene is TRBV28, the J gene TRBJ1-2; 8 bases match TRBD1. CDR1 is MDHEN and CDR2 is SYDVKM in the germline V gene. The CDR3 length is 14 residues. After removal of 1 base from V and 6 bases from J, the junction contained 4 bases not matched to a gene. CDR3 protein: CASSLYRGINGYTF. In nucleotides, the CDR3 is TGTGCCAGCAGTTTATACAGGGGGATAAATGGCTACACCTTC.

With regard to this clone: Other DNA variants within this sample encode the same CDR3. This CDR3 reads CASSPPTYSGNTIYF. The CDR3, as DNA: TGTGCCAGCAGTCCCCCGACATACTCTGGAAACACCATATATTTT. The chain links TRBV28 to TRBJ1-3; no definite D call. V was clipped by 5 bases and J by 0 bases, with 11 bases between them. This CDR3 contains 15 residues. Germline V gene lookup returns CDR1 MDHEN and CDR2 SYDVKM.